This entry concerns a single T cell receptor (beta chain). Its target is not known. The sample is drawn from a study of T-cell memory formation after mild COVID-19. Overall study findings and caveats: The SARS-CoV-2 specificity of second-wave clones reaching peak at day 37 remained unverified.

The CDR3 totals 14 residues. Trimming removed 5 bases from V and 3 bases from J; junction bases left unmatched: 9. Germline CDR1 and CDR2: SQVTM and ANQGSEA. MiXCR was run by TCRdb on the 5' RACE reads, yielding one entry per CDR3 protein. Of about 140,000 distinct CDR3 sequences in the sample, 13% to 15% were seen once. The clonotype originates from an adult woman who had mild COVID-19 (a few samples of this study predate the infection). Cell type and time point are not known. This chain joins TRBV29-1 and TRBJ1-2; 7 bases are a match to TRBD1. Sequencing was done on a sample of PBMCs or a T cell subset sorted from them (not recorded which). In DNA, the CDR3 is TGCAGCGTTCCCGGGACAGTCTCGGACTATGGCTACACCTTC. Translated: CSVPGTVSDYGYTF.